These 23 T cell receptor beta chains were sequenced from one sample in a study of Graves' ophthalmopathy and Graves' hyperthyroidism. Amplified TCR beta CDR3 regions were obtained using RNA transcripts as template. Investigators did first-round RT-PCR with HTBI primers, then second-round multiplex PCR. Using its own MiXCR run on the multiplex PCR reads, TCRdb lists one record per CDR3 protein. The table includes roughly 400,000 distinct CDR3 sequences, 17% detected once. The specimen sequenced was peripheral blood. The receptor source for this set is an adult woman with stable Graves' hyperthyroidism.

This clonotype came up many times. The chain uses TRBV30 and TRBJ2-7; the D gene is possibly TRBD1 (5 bases). The germline gives CDR1 GTSNPN, CDR2 SVGIG (reference sequence). The CDR3 is made up of 12 amino acids. V lost 4 bases to trimming and J lost 3 bases, with 10 bases between them. As DNA, the CDR3 is TGTGCCTGGACCAGGGTTGACTACGAGCAGTACTTC. Translation: CAWTRVDYEQYF.

This clonotype was seen repeatedly, ten times or more. This rearrangement joins TRBV4-3 to TRBJ2-7; D not certain. The germline gives CDR1 LGHNA, CDR2 YSLEER. The CDR3 is made up of 14 amino acids. Trimming took off 0 bases at V and 1 base at J, with 7 bases between the two ends. CDR3 region: CASSQELQSYEQYF. The CDR3 nucleotides are TGCGCCAGCAGCCAAGAGCTTCAGTCCTACGAGCAGTACTTC.

At least ten counts were recorded for this clonotype. The chain carries TRBV20-1 and TRBJ2-7, with a possible D match to TRBD2 (5 bases). The V end was cut by 1 base, the J end by 2 bases, with 24 bases between. The CDR3 covers 18 residues. Germline V gene sequence: CDR1 DFQATT, CDR2 SNEGSKA (reference sequence). The CDR3 nucleotides read TGCAGTGCTAGAGTCCTGTCCTTGACTACTTATGAAACCTACGAGCAGTACTTC. Residues: CSARVLSLTTYETYEQYF.

This clonotype was detected ten times or more. This chain uses TRBV7-9 with TRBJ1-1; D call uncertain. Germline V gene data show CDR1 as SEHNR and CDR2 as FQNEAQ (reference sequence). CDR3 length: 13 residues. V lost 6 bases and J 4 bases, leaving 12 bases between the germline ends. In DNA, the CDR3 is TGTGCCAGCAGGATAGGTGGCGGCACTGAAGCTTTCTTT. Translating it yields CASRIGGGTEAFF.

This clonotype was counted a few times. This chain uses TRBV5-1 with TRBJ2-7; 14 bases are shared with TRBD2. This CDR3 region has 16 residues. Germline V gene lookup returns CDR1 SGHRS and CDR2 YFSETQ. The V and J ends lost 7 bases and 3 bases, in that order; junction bases with no gene match: 9. CDR3: CASGPRGTSGGYEQYF. The CDR3 DNA is TGCGCCAGCGGCCCAAGAGGGACTAGCGGGGGCTACGAGCAGTACTTC.

The table lists this clonotype with many counts. A much larger clonotype is one base distant, so this may be a read error. This chain links TRBV15 with TRBJ1-2, with TRBD1 as a possible D gene (6 bases). CDR1 is LNHNV and CDR2 is YYDKDF in the germline V gene (reference sequence). The CDR3 loop spans 14 amino acids. The V end lost 0 bases, the J end lost 6 bases, and 11 bases lay between the germline ends. CDR3 sequence (DNA): TGTGCCACCAGCAGAGATTACAGGGCGGATGGCTACACCTTC. It yields the protein CATSRDYRADGYTF.

This clonotype was seen many times. Here the CDR3 reads CASSVERGPYGYTF. In DNA, the CDR3 is TGTGCCAGCAGTGTCGAACGAGGACCATATGGCTACACCTTC. The chain carries TRBV2 and TRBJ1-2; D uncertain. Trimming removed 4 bases from V and 5 bases from J, with 14 bases in between. The CDR3 runs to 14 residues. Germline CDR1 and CDR2: SNHLY and FYNNEI.

This clonotype was detected once. V gene TRBV28 combines with J gene TRBJ2-3; 10 bases align to TRBD1. Germline assignment: CDR1 MDHEN and CDR2 SYDVKM. This CDR3 comprises 14 residues. Losses at the gene ends were 10 bases for V and 2 bases for J; bases not matched to a gene: 6. CDR3 amino acids: CATGDRGITDTQYF. Written as DNA, the CDR3 is TGTGCCACCGGGGACAGGGGAATCACAGATACGCAGTATTTT. Full variable domain (rest looked up from reference TRBV28 and TRBJ2-3): DVKVTQSSRYLVKRTGEKVFLECVQDMDHENMFWYRQDPGLGLRLIYFSYDVKMKEKGDIPEGYSVSREKKERFSLILESASTNQTSMYLCATGDRGITDTQYFGPGTRLTVL.

This clonotype was seen repeatedly, ten times or more. The V gene is TRBV28, the J gene TRBJ1-2; D unresolved. The germline V gene has CDR1 MDHEN and CDR2 SYDVKM. The CDR3 has 16 residues. Between the trimmed V and J ends, which lost 4 bases and 3 bases, there was a span of 18 bases. The DNA of the CDR3 is TGTGCCAGCAGTTCTCTACAATTCGCAAGGGACTATGGCTACACCTTC. Its protein product is CASSSLQFARDYGYTF.

In its sample, this clonotype was seen a few times. V is TRBV5-4 and J is TRBJ2-4; 7 positions match TRBD1. Trimming took 2 bases from V and 6 from J; bases not matched to a gene: 5. Germline CDR1 SGHNT, CDR2 YYREEE (reference sequence). The CDR3 is 14 amino acids. CDR3 region: CASSFWDRGNIQYF. The DNA of the CDR3 is TGTGCCAGCAGCTTTTGGGACAGAGGAAACATTCAGTACTTC.

As concerns this clonotype: At one of its ends the junction is not consistent with the germline gene, which may arise from a read error. The V and J genes are TRBV7-2 and TRBJ2-7, with no clear D. The CDR3 loop spans 14 amino acids. CDR1 and CDR2 (germline): SGHTA, FQGNSA. The CDR3 DNA reads as TGTGCCAGCAGCTTCTCCGAAGGCTCCTACGGGCAGTACTTC. Its protein product is CASSFSEGSYGQYF.

A remark on this clonotype: A single base separates this from a much larger clone, so it may be a read error. V gene TRBV12-3 or TRBV12-4 combines with J gene TRBJ1-1; D gene ambiguous. Trimming took off 8 bases at V and 4 bases at J, with 23 bases between the two ends. The CDR3 runs 16 residues. CDR3 residues: CASSPAIGRSITEAFF. The CDR3 bases are TGTGCCAGCTCACCAGCTATCGGACGGTCGATCACTGAAGCTTTCTTT.

This clonotype occurred many times. CDR3 residues: CASSKEMGTGELFF. The CDR3 DNA sequence: TGTGCCAGCAGTAAGGAAATGGGCACCGGGGAGCTGTTTTTT. This chain links TRBV2 with TRBJ2-2, with D uncertain. Trimming cost V 5 bases and J 4 bases, with 11 bases left between them. The length of the CDR3 is 14 residues. CDR1 is SNHLY and CDR2 is FYNNEI in the germline V gene. The entire variable domain, with the rest obtained from reference TRBV2 and TRBJ2-2, is as follows: EPEVTQTPSHQVTQMGQEVILRCVPISNHLYFYWYRQILGQKVEFLVSFYNNEISEKSEIFDDQFSVERPDGSNFTLKIRSTKLEDSAMYFCASSKEMGTGELFFGEGSRLTVL.

This clonotype was seen only a few times. The V gene is TRBV4-2, the J gene TRBJ2-6, with 8 bases lining up with TRBD1. This CDR3 has 19 residues. Germline CDR1 and CDR2: LGHNA and YNFKEQ. Unmatched junction bases numbered 9, after V lost 0 bases and J lost 2 bases. CDR3 sequence (DNA): TGTGCCAGCAGCCAAGATTCAGGGGGCGCCTCGGCTGGGGCCAACGTCCTGACTTTC. This encodes CASSQDSGGASAGANVLTF.

This clonotype was counted a few times. V gene TRBV11-2 combines with J gene TRBJ2-7, with 12 nucleotides matching TRBD2. Trimming removed 5 bases from V and 6 bases from J; junction bases left unmatched: 8. CDR1 SGHAT and CDR2 FQNNGV come from the germline V gene. CDR3 length: 15 residues. The CDR3: CASSGLAGTVGEQYF. CDR3 DNA sequence: TGTGCCAGCAGCGGACTAGCGGGAACTGTAGGCGAGCAGTACTTC.

The V gene is TRBV7-2, the J gene TRBJ1-5; D gene unclear. V gave up 5 bases and J gave up 2 bases, with 7 bases separating them. Germline V gene lookup returns CDR1 SGHTA and CDR2 FQGNSA. The CDR3 loop spans 13 amino acids. The CDR3 sequence is CASSQRRNQPQHF. Written as DNA, the CDR3 is TGTGCCAGCAGCCAACGACGCAATCAGCCCCAGCATTTT.

This clonotype was counted at least ten times. J is TRBJ2-4 and V is TRBV29-1; 8 bases match TRBD2. The ends lost 5 bases at V and 7 bases at J; junction bases unmatched: 10. This CDR3 has 14 residues. The germline gives CDR1 SQVTM, CDR2 ANQGSEA. The chain's CDR3 is CSVTNPGLVNIQYF. For the CDR3, the DNA is TGCAGCGTTACAAATCCGGGACTAGTCAACATTCAGTACTTC.

The CDR3 loop is CASSGRTYEQYF. CDR3 nucleotide sequence: TGTGCCAGCAGCGGACGGACTTACGAGCAGTACTTC. J is TRBJ2-7 and V is TRBV3-1, with D possibly being TRBD2 (5 bases). The V end lost 5 bases, the J end lost 4 bases, and 9 bases lay between the germline ends. Germline CDR1 and CDR2: LGHDT and YNNKEL (reference sequence). The CDR3 is 12 residues long.

This clonotype has a count of ten or more. V and J are TRBV2 and TRBJ1-5, with 7 bases that match TRBD1. Germline CDR1 SNHLY, CDR2 FYNNEI. V lost 2 bases, J lost 6 bases, and 4 bases stayed unmatched. This CDR3 spans 14 amino acids. CDR3 loop: CASSESQGGQPQHF. In nucleotides, the CDR3 is TGTGCCAGCAGTGAATCCCAGGGGGGTCAGCCCCAGCATTTT.

This clonotype was observed many times. The DNA of the CDR3 is TGCAGTGCTAGAGATGAGGGCAGCTATGGCTACACCTTC. It specifies CSARDEGSYGYTF. This chain connects TRBV20-1 to TRBJ1-2; D is undetermined. Germline CDR1 DFQATT, CDR2 SNEGSKA (reference sequence). The CDR3 runs to 13 residues. Trimming took off 0 bases at V and 4 bases at J, with 9 bases between the two ends.

In this sample, this clonotype turned up many times. The rearrangement uses TRBV7-9 and TRBJ2-5; 14 nucleotides match TRBD2. CDR1 and CDR2 (germline): SEHNR, FQNEAQ (reference sequence). V gave up 3 bases and J gave up 4 bases; unmatched junction bases: 1. This CDR3 comprises 15 residues. This CDR3 reads CASSLTSGRGETQYF. The CDR3 nucleotides are TGTGCCAGCAGCTTGACTAGCGGGAGGGGAGAGACCCAGTACTTC.

There are many counts of this clonotype. CDR3 protein: CASSLAYGKTIPYEQYF. CDR3 nucleotides: TGTGCCAGCAGCTTGGCGTACGGAAAAACTATTCCTTACGAGCAGTACTTC. V and J are TRBV13 and TRBJ2-7; D gene uncertain. The CDR3 is 17 amino acids. The V and J ends lost 3 bases and 4 bases respectively, with 22 bases between them. In germline, CDR1 is PRHDT, CDR2 FYEKMQ (reference sequence).

This clonotype was recorded at least ten times. The chain joins TRBV29-1 to TRBJ2-7, with 7 nucleotides matching TRBD2. CDR1 and CDR2 (germline): SQVTM, ANQGSEA. The CDR3 has 12 residues. V was pared by 5 bases and J by 0 bases, with 1 base of the junction left unmatched. The chain's CDR3 is CSVRLASYEQYF. The CDR3 DNA sequence: TGCAGCGTTAGACTAGCCTCCTACGAGCAGTACTTC.